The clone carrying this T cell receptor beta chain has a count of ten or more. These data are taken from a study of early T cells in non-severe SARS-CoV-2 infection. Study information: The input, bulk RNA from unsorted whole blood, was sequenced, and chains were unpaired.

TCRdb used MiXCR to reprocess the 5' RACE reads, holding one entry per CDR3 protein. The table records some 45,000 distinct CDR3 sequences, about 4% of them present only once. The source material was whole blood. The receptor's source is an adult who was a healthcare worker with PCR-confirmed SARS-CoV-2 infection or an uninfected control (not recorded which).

The chain's CDR3 is CASSPRDLNTEAFF. The CDR3 DNA reads TGCGCCAGCAGCCCCCGGGATCTTAACACTGAAGCTTTCTTT. V and J are TRBV5-1 and TRBJ1-1; no firm D call. Trimming removed 4 bases from V and 2 bases from J, with 12 bases in between. Per germline, CDR1 SGHRS and CDR2 YFSETQ. The CDR3 length is 14 residues.